The T cell receptor (beta chain) described here comes from a study of blood T cell repertoires in COVID-19. Background on the study: COVID-19 samples, acute and convalescent, were from the United States, Italy and Spain. The analysed material was cDNA or gDNA that came from T cells, B-cell-depleted T cells, or PBMCs.

This clone was observed a handful of times. Libraries were prepared by immunoSEQ multiplex PCR; TCRdb keeps only in-frame clonotypes and omits some of them. The sample has approximately 500,000 clones; about 88% are singletons. J gave up 0 bases and V 5 bases, and 6 bases lay outside the gene matches. The CDR3 spans 15 residues. CDR1 MNHEY and CDR2 SMNVEV come from the germline V gene (reference sequence). J is TRBJ2-7 and V is TRBV27; 8 bases line up with TRBD1. This TCR derives from a woman aged 50 to 60 with COVID-19, enrolled during active disease. Sequencing input: peripheral blood. Here the CDR3 reads CASSGFGQGSYEQYF. In DNA form, the CDR3 reads TGTGCCAGCAGTGGATTTGGACAGGGCTCCTACGAGCAGTACTTC.